This TCR beta chain was captured by sequencing in a study of T cell clonality in common variable immunodeficiency. The repertoire was sequenced with immunoSEQ multiplex PCR; TCRdb's copy has only in-frame clones and lacks some. The sample yields about 81,000 clones, without any singletons. This clone was seen ten or more times. The read ends 3 residues before the CDR3 terminus; that terminus is restored from the germline J gene. Germline V gene lookup returns CDR1 LNHDA and CDR2 SQIVND (reference sequence). Trimming cost V 8 bases and J 2 bases, with 17 bases left between them. The CDR3 covers 15 residues.

The receptor's source is a person between 18 and 75 years old in good health. Sequencing used peripheral blood mononuclear cells. The V and J genes are TRBV19 and TRBJ2-3; D is unresolved. Partial CDR3 DNA: TGTGCCAGTGCTAGATTGAATCGATACACAGATACG. It encodes CASARLNRYTDT. The CDR3 in its entirety is CASARLNRYTDTQYF. The variable domain in full, completed from reference TRBV19 and TRBJ2-3, reads DGGITQSPKYLFRKEGQNVTLSCEQNLNHDAMYWYRQDPGQGLRLIYYSQIVNDFQKGDIAEGYSVSREKKESFPLTVTSAQKNPTAFYLCASARLNRYTDTQYFGPGTRLTVL.